One and the same sample provided the 17 T cell receptor beta chains below, sequenced in a study of blood T cell repertoires in COVID-19. Repertoires were generated with immunoSEQ multiplex PCR, while TCRdb's copy carries only in-frame clones and drops some. This table has 110,000 or so clones, 88% appearing once. The sample taken for sequencing was peripheral blood. These receptors were collected from an older woman who had recovered from COVID-19.

The CDR3 spells CASSPGGGLYF. CDR3 sequence (DNA): TGTGCCAGCTCACCGGGCGGAGGGTTGTACTTC. The gene calls are TRBV18 and TRBJ2-7, with TRBD2 as a possible D gene (6 bases). There are 11 residues in the CDR3. Looked up from germline, CDR1 is KGHSH and CDR2 is LQKENI. V was trimmed by 3 bases and J by 12 bases, leaving 12 bases between them.

The gene calls are TRBV6-6 and TRBJ2-3, with TRBD2 matching over 10 bases. The junction had 8 bases not matched to a gene; V was cut back by 7 bases and J by 4 bases. CDR3 size: 15 residues. Germline V gene data show CDR1 as MNHNY and CDR2 as SVGAGI (reference sequence). This chain's CDR3 is CASNAGLAAPDTQYF. The CDR3 coding sequence is TGTGCCAGCAACGCCGGACTAGCGGCACCAGATACGCAGTATTTT.

The rearrangement links TRBV28 to TRBJ1-2, with D unresolved. The germline V and J ends were trimmed by 5 bases and 4 bases, with 5 bases remaining between them. This CDR3 spans 11 amino acids. From germline, CDR1 is MDHEN and CDR2 SYDVKM. This chain's CDR3 is CASSQIYGYTF. The CDR3, as DNA: TGTGCCAGCAGTCAGATCTATGGCTACACCTTC.

The chain recombines TRBV7-9 with TRBJ2-1, with TRBD2 matching 9 bases. Looked up from germline, CDR1 is SEHNR and CDR2 is FQNEAQ (reference sequence). The CDR3 has 15 residues. After removal of 5 bases from V and 0 bases from J, the junction contained 2 bases not matched to a gene. CDR3 sequence: CASSGSGSSYNEQFF. CDR3 DNA sequence: TGTGCCAGCAGCGGTAGCGGGAGCTCCTACAATGAGCAGTTCTTC.

The genes are TRBV4-3 and TRBJ2-7; 7 bases match TRBD1. The CDR3 spans 14 residues. V was clipped by 1 base and J by 4 bases; unmatched bases: 4. CDR1 and CDR2 (germline): LGHNA, YSLEER. The CDR3 here is CASSQVGQNYEQYF. CDR3 nucleotides: TGCGCCAGCAGCCAAGTGGGACAGAATTACGAGCAGTACTTC.

This rearrangement joins TRBV6-2 or TRBV6-3 to TRBJ1-5; no definite D call. Germline V CDR1 and CDR2: MNHEY, SVGEGT. V shed 6 bases and J shed 4 bases, with 7 bases lying between them. The CDR3 extends over 12 amino acids. The CDR3 here is CASSNPNQPQHF. The CDR3 bases are TGTGCCAGCAGCAATCCTAATCAGCCCCAGCATTTT.

This clone was observed a single time. This chain links TRBV5-6 with TRBJ2-1; D possibly corresponds to TRBD1 (6 bases). CDR3 size: 15 residues. With 0 bases removed from V and 3 bases from J, the gap between germline ends came to 10 bases. CDR1 and CDR2 from the germline V gene are SGHDT and YYEEEE. The CDR3 here is CASSLGGLGYNEQFF. Here the CDR3 DNA reads TGTGCCAGCAGCTTGGGGGGGCTCGGCTACAATGAGCAGTTCTTC.

This clone was seen only a few times. DNA of the CDR3: TGCGCCAGCAGCCTCCTCCCTGGAAACACCATATATTTT. Translation gives CASSLLPGNTIYF. The genes are TRBV5-1 and TRBJ1-3, with D unclear. CDR3 length: 13 residues. CDR1 is SGHRS, CDR2 YFSETQ, per germline. Trimming left V 4 bases short and J 2 bases short, with 7 bases between.

The chain couples TRBV5-4 to TRBJ2-7; the match to TRBD1 covers 12 bases. The CDR3 has 15 residues. Per the germline V gene, CDR1 is SGHNT and CDR2 is YYREEE (reference sequence). Losses at the gene ends were 5 bases for V and 7 bases for J; bases not matched to a gene: 10. The CDR3 DNA sequence: TGTGCCAGCAGTCGGCCGGGACAGGGGGCGAGGGAGCAGTACTTC. As protein: CASSRPGQGAREQYF.

This chain connects TRBV18 to TRBJ2-2, with 8 bases aligning to TRBD1. This CDR3 has 15 amino acids. Germline V lookup: CDR1 KGHSH, CDR2 LQKENI. The V segment lost 8 bases and the J segment 1 base; nucleotides outside the gene matches: 6. The DNA of the CDR3 is TGTGCCAGCGCCTCCGGGACAGGGAACACCGGGGAGCTGTTTTTT. Protein product: CASASGTGNTGELFF.

The rearrangement uses TRBV18 and TRBJ2-3; D might be TRBD1 (7 bases). The CDR3 totals 16 residues. V was trimmed by 4 bases and J by 0 bases, leaving 14 bases between them. CDR1 and CDR2 from the germline V gene are KGHSH and LQKENI. CDR3 amino acids: CASSLLQGTSTDTQYF. In DNA, the CDR3 is TGTGCCAGCTCACTCTTACAGGGGACTAGCACAGATACGCAGTATTTT.

The chain uses TRBV19 and TRBJ2-7; 10 bases are a match to TRBD2. The CDR3 covers 13 residues. The V segment lost 10 bases and the J segment 4 bases; nucleotides outside the gene matches: 7. The germline V gene has CDR1 LNHDA and CDR2 SQIVND (reference sequence). Here the CDR3 DNA reads TGTGCCACCGCTAGCGGGAGAGGTTACGAGCAGTACTTC. The encoded protein is CATASGRGYEQYF.

V is TRBV15 and J is TRBJ2-6; 7 positions agree with TRBD1. The germline V gene has CDR1 LNHNV and CDR2 YYDKDF (reference sequence). This CDR3 is built from 18 residues. V was clipped by 5 bases and J by 0 bases; unmatched bases: 10. CDR3 sequence (DNA): TGTGCCACCAGCGGCCCACAGGGGATCACCTCTGGGGCCAACGTCCTGACTTTC. It translates to CATSGPQGITSGANVLTF.

The V call is TRBV19, the J call TRBJ1-5; possible D gene TRBD1, 6 bases. CDR1 and CDR2 from the germline V gene are LNHDA and SQIVND (reference sequence). The CDR3 spans 15 residues. Trimming shortened V by 4 bases and J by 9 bases, and 19 bases separated the two germline ends. The CDR3 reads CASSTGGQVRWPQHF. The DNA of the CDR3 is TGTGCCAGTAGTACCGGGGGGCAAGTGAGGTGGCCCCAGCATTTT.

The chain's CDR3 is CASSPGDRPQETQYF. The CDR3 DNA follows: TGCGCCAGCAGCCCCGGGGACAGACCCCAAGAGACCCAGTACTTC. J is TRBJ2-5 and V is TRBV4-3; TRBD1 agrees at 7 bases. Looked up from germline, CDR1 is LGHNA and CDR2 is YSLEER. This CDR3 comprises 15 residues. The V segment lost 4 bases and the J segment 1 base; nucleotides outside the gene matches: 6.

V is TRBV19 and J is TRBJ1-6; D unresolved. The CDR3 is made up of 14 amino acids. The V end lost 5 bases, the J end lost 5 bases, and 10 bases lay between the germline ends. Germline V gene lookup returns CDR1 LNHDA and CDR2 SQIVND (reference sequence). CDR3 sequence (DNA): TGTGCCAGTAGTCGGACTGACAATAATTCACCCCTCCACTTT. This translates into CASSRTDNNSPLHF.

The chain carries TRBV19 and TRBJ1-1; the match to TRBD1 covers 7 bases. In germline, CDR1 is LNHDA, CDR2 SQIVND (reference sequence). This CDR3 spans 14 amino acids. V shed 8 bases and J 8 bases; nucleotides not matched to a gene: 14. DNA of the CDR3: TGTGCCAGTGGTAAGGGGGAGACAGGGCGAGAAGCTTTCTTT. This encodes CASGKGETGREAFF.